The clone carrying this TCR beta chain came up many times. Using RNA transcripts as the source, TCR beta CDR3 regions were amplified. The HTBI set primed first-round TCR CDR3 RT-PCR. TCRdb re-called the multiplex PCR reads with MiXCR, one entry per CDR3 protein. The sample lists about 350,000 distinct CDR3 sequences, roughly an eighth occurring once. This entry comes from a study of T cells in Graves' hyperthyroidism and ophthalmopathy. Study background: Prior to any treatment, at the point of initial diagnosis, peripheral blood was collected.

Germline CDR1 is MNHNS and CDR2 is SASEGT. The CDR3 is made up of 13 amino acids. V shed 5 bases and J shed 7 bases, with 12 bases lying between them. This TCR was recovered from a woman between 40 and 55 years old with Graves' ophthalmopathy. Sequenced: blood. The chain links TRBV6-1 to TRBJ2-1; D might be TRBD1 or TRBD2, each matching 5 bases. The CDR3 nucleotides are TGTGCCAGCAGTTGGGGGACGGAAAATGAGCAGTTCTTC. Translated: CASSWGTENEQFF.